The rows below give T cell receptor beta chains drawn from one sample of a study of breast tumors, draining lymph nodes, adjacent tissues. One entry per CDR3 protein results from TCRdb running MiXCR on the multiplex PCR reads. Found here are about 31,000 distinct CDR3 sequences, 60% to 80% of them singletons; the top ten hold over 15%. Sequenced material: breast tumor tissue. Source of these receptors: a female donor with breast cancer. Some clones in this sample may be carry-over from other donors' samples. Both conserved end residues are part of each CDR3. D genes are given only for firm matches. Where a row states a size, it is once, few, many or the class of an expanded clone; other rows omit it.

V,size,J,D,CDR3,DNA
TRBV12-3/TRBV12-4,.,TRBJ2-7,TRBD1,CASSVRDRERQGQYF,TGTGCCAGCAGTGTCCGGGACAGAGAACGACAAGGGCAGTACTTC
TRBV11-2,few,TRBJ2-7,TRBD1,CASSRDRAYEQYF,TGTGCCAGCAGCCGAGACAGGGCCTACGAGCAGTACTTC
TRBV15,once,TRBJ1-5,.,CATSRDQGHHQPQHF,TGTGCCACCAGCAGAGATCAGGGACATCACCAGCCCCAGCATTTT
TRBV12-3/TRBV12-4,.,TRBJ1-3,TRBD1,CASSPQGGGNTIYF,TGTGCCAGCAGCCCACAGGGGGGCGGAAACACCATATATTTT
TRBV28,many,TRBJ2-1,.,CASRAGNSYNEQFF,TGTGCCAGCAGGGCCGGCAACTCCTACAATGAGCAGTTCTTC
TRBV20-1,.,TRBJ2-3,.,CSARLQSSTDTQYF,TGCAGTGCTCGCCTACAGAGCAGCACAGATACGCAGTATTTT
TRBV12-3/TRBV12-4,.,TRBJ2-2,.,CASSFDTGELFF,TGTGCCAGCAGTTTCGATACCGGGGAGCTGTTTTTT
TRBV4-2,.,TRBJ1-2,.,CASSQDPGSNYGYTF,TGTGCCAGCAGCCAAGACCCCGGTTCTAACTATGGCTACACCTTC
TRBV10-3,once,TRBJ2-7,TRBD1,CASSGQGVEQYF,TGTGCCTCCTCGGGACAGGGGGTTGAGCAGTACTTC
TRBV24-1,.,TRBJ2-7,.,CATSDPGQYEQYF,TGTGCCACCAGTGATCCCGGACAGTACGAGCAGTACTTC